What follows are 6 T cell receptor beta chains derived from one specimen sequenced in a study of blood T cell repertoires in COVID-19. Libraries were prepared by immunoSEQ multiplex PCR; TCRdb keeps only in-frame clonotypes and omits some of them. The data contain 70,000 or so clones, approximately 84% of them singletons. Source material: peripheral blood. The source is a man between 65 and 79 years old with active or convalescent COVID-19.

The rearrangement joins TRBV7-9 to TRBJ1-2, with TRBD1 matching over 7 bases. J was trimmed by 2 bases and V by 5 bases; bases with no gene match: 8. Germline V lookup: CDR1 SEHNR, CDR2 FQNEAQ (reference sequence). The length of the CDR3 is 15 residues. DNA of the CDR3: TGTGCCAGCAGCCCTCGGGACAGCGGGAACTATGGCTACACCTTC. Amino acid sequence: CASSPRDSGNYGYTF.

V usage is TRBV6-6 and J usage is TRBJ1-5; no clear D. The V gene lost 0 bases and the J gene lost 4 bases, with 10 bases spanning the gap. The germline V gene has CDR1 MNHNY and CDR2 SVGAGI (reference sequence). The CDR3 has 15 residues. The CDR3 region is CASSYSRGRNQPQHF. Here the CDR3 DNA reads TGTGCCAGCAGTTACTCGAGAGGGAGGAATCAGCCCCAGCATTTT.

V and J are TRBV27 and TRBJ2-7; D remains unclear. Germline V gene sequence: CDR1 MNHEY, CDR2 SMNVEV (reference sequence). Trimming left V 6 bases short and J 0 bases short, with 15 bases between. CDR3 length: 15 amino acids. The CDR3 reads CASRSGKAYSYEQYF. The CDR3 bases are TGTGCCAGCAGATCGGGTAAGGCCTACTCCTACGAGCAGTACTTC.

This clone was found once. The CDR3 reads CASSLEQGAYEQFF. The CDR3 DNA reads as TGTGCCAGCAGCTTGGAACAGGGGGCCTATGAGCAGTTCTTC. V usage is TRBV11-2 and J usage is TRBJ2-1; 9 bases are a match to TRBD1. Germline values: CDR1 SGHAT, CDR2 FQNNGV. With V trimmed by 3 bases and J by 8 bases, 5 bases remained unmatched. The CDR3 loop spans 14 amino acids.

The chain couples TRBV28 to TRBJ1-4; D not resolved. The CDR3 totals 14 residues. CDR1 and CDR2 (germline): MDHEN, SYDVKM. With 3 bases removed from V and 8 bases from J, the gap between germline ends came to 13 bases. The CDR3 here is CASSFSGVREKLFF. The CDR3 DNA reads as TGTGCCAGCAGTTTTTCGGGTGTAAGGGAAAAACTGTTTTTT.

This clone occurred once. The chain combines TRBV12-3 or TRBV12-4 with TRBJ1-5, with 8 nucleotides matching TRBD1. The trim removed 4 bases at V and 7 bases at J, leaving 3 bases unmatched. This CDR3 spans 13 amino acids. The CDR3 DNA is TGTGCCAGCAGTTGGGCAGGGGGCCAGCCCCAGCATTTT. Protein sequence: CASSWAGGQPQHF.